The 11 T cell receptor beta chains given below trace back to one sample, sequenced in a study of CD8 T cells in Susac syndrome. The authors reverse transcribed roughly 0.5 to 1 ug RNA with random hexamers. TCRdb ran MiXCR on the immunoSEQ multiplex PCR reads and lists one entry per CDR3 protein. The table shows 200,000 or so distinct CDR3 sequences, with around nine tenths occurring only once. Material: CD8+ T cells from PBMCs. The receptors originated from a human donor with multiple sclerosis.

The rearrangement uses TRBV12-3 or TRBV12-4 and TRBJ1-1; D perhaps matches TRBD1 (6 bases). Trimming removed 5 bases from V and 3 bases from J, with 10 bases in between. This CDR3 region has 13 residues. The DNA for the CDR3 is TGTGCCAGCAGTCTAACAGGGTACACTGAAGCTTTCTTT. Its protein is CASSLTGYTEAFF.

The V call is TRBV7-2, the J call TRBJ2-1; 9 nucleotides agree with TRBD2. Germline values: CDR1 SGHTA, CDR2 FQGNSA. Trimming removed 6 bases from V and 9 bases from J; junction bases left unmatched: 12. This CDR3 is built from 15 residues. In nucleotides, the CDR3 is TGTGCCAGCAGGGTTAGCGGGAGTGTCGGACGTGAGCAGTTCTTC. Its protein product is CASRVSGSVGREQFF.

The chain couples TRBV6-2 or TRBV6-3 to TRBJ1-5; 7 bases map to TRBD1. This CDR3 contains 19 residues. V trimming: 0 bases; J trimming: 3 bases; junction bases outside the gene matches: 14. From germline, CDR1 is MNHEY and CDR2 SVGEGT. The CDR3 DNA sequence: TGTGCCAGCAGTTACTCGATTGGGAGGGGGACAGAGGACAATCAGCCCCAGCATTTT. Translation gives CASSYSIGRGTEDNQPQHF.

The chain is built from TRBV7-9 and TRBJ1-6, with 11 positions matching TRBD1. The CDR3 is made up of 15 amino acids. J was trimmed by 9 bases and V by 1 base; bases with no gene match: 2. In germline, CDR1 is SEHNR, CDR2 FQNEAQ (reference sequence). The CDR3 protein is CASSLGDRGGSPLHF. Here the CDR3 DNA reads TGTGCCAGCAGCTTAGGGGACAGGGGGGGTTCACCCCTCCACTTT.

Details on this clonotype: At one boundary the junction diverges from the germline segment, which might be a read error. The V gene is TRBV7-2, the J gene TRBJ2-7, with D maybe TRBD2 (6 bases). Looked up from germline, CDR1 is SGHTA and CDR2 is FQGNSA. The CDR3 is 13 residues long. The CDR3 bases are TGTTCCAGCGGATGGGAGGTCTACTACGAGCAGTACTTC. It is translated as CSSGWEVYYEQYF.

Concerning this clonotype itself: It is likely a read error, because the conserved phenylalanine at the end of the CDR3 is missing. It is unclear where the CDR3 begins or ends on the DNA, so no DNA is shown, and the CDR3 is as TCRdb lists it. The chain uses TRBV20-1 and TRBJ1-5; the table's D gene call, TRBD1, was not cross checked with the DNA. Germline V CDR1 and CDR2: DFQATT, SNEGSKA (reference sequence). The CDR3 totals 15 residues, both ends included. CDR3 sequence: CSARDLGDSNQPQQQ.

The J gene is TRBJ2-5, the V gene TRBV6-5, with 7 nucleotides matching TRBD1. Germline V lookup: CDR1 MNHEY, CDR2 SVGAGI. The V and J ends lost 2 bases and 1 base, in that order; junction bases with no gene match: 7. The CDR3 covers 16 residues. This CDR3 is CASSYPPAGGQETQYF. In DNA, the CDR3 is TGTGCCAGCAGTTACCCCCCCGCAGGGGGCCAAGAGACCCAGTACTTC.

The gene calls are TRBV6-2 or TRBV6-3 and TRBJ1-1; 9 bases are a match to TRBD1. The ends lost 6 bases at V and 7 bases at J; junction bases unmatched: 6. This CDR3 region has 13 residues. Looked up from germline, CDR1 is MNHEY and CDR2 is SVGEGT. The CDR3 DNA reads as TGTGCCAGCAGGGACAGGGGTGTTGATGAAGCTTTCTTT. Translation: CASRDRGVDEAFF.

The chain joins TRBV29-1 to TRBJ2-1; D is undetermined. The V gene lost 1 base and the J gene lost 5 bases, with 9 bases spanning the gap. The CDR3 contains 13 residues. Germline V gives CDR1 SQVTM, CDR2 ANQGSEA. The CDR3 nucleotides read TGCAGCGTTGAAGTATCAGCAGACAATGAGCAGTTCTTC. Its protein is CSVEVSADNEQFF.

The V and J genes are TRBV13 and TRBJ2-7; 11 nucleotides agree with TRBD2. Germline V CDR1 and CDR2: PRHDT, FYEKMQ (reference sequence). The length of the CDR3 is 16 residues. V shed 4 bases and J 1 base; nucleotides not matched to a gene: 6. The CDR3 region is CASSYALAGESYEQYF. CDR3 nucleotides: TGTGCCAGCAGCTACGCACTAGCGGGGGAGTCCTACGAGCAGTACTTC.

The gene calls are TRBV6-1 and TRBJ1-6, with 11 bases lining up with TRBD1. Trimming took 5 bases from V and 6 from J; bases not matched to a gene: 3. Germline V gene lookup returns CDR1 MNHNS and CDR2 SASEGT. The CDR3 spans 15 residues. Here the CDR3 DNA reads TGTGCCAGCAGTCATGGACAGGGGGCTAATTCACCCCTCCACTTT. This translates into CASSHGQGANSPLHF.